The clone carrying this T cell receptor beta chain was found many times. The CDR3 is 16 residues long. Trimming cost V 1 base and J 4 bases; bases outside gene matches: 7. Per germline, CDR1 SGHVS and CDR2 FNYEAQ. This sample was included in a study of human T cells and chemical hapten exposure. Looking at the study overall: TCR yields per sample varied, mainly owing to small pooled library volume differences.

Time point reported: patch test 1, 2 weeks after DPC sensitization. Treatment denoted: therapeutic diphenylcyclopropenone sensitization with weekly scalp DPC. In every case, blood was obtained before the patch test was applied. Sample donors consisted of patients with alopecia, aged 18 to 70 years, who were suitable for DPC. Separate cDNA molecules received unique molecular identifiers, which the library attached to them. TCRdb reanalysed the RACE reads using MiXCR and keeps one entry per CDR3 protein. The repertoire has under 65,000 distinct CDR3 sequences, less than 9.5% of them found once; the top ten carry 4% to 5.5%.

This chain connects TRBV7-6 to TRBJ2-3; TRBD1 matches 8 bases. This sample comprised whole blood, obtained in connection with sensitization to the hapten diphenylcyclopropenone (DPC). The TCR was taken from a woman aged 50 to 65 with alopecia areata. Some clones in this sample may be carry-over from other donors' samples. In DNA form, the CDR3 reads TGTGCCAGCAGCTTAGAAGGACAGGGAGGAGCAGATACGCAGTATTTT. This codes for CASSLEGQGGADTQYF.